The 32 T cell receptor beta chains below all came from one sample that was sequenced in a study of shared clonotypes between healthy human individuals. Some clones are missing from TCRdb's copy, which holds only in-frame ones; the method was immunoSEQ multiplex PCR. The sample includes 2.3 million or so clones, 85% to 95% of them seen just once. The sequenced sample was naive CD4+ T cells from PBMCs. Subset in this sample: CD45RA+ positively selected. The receptors were sampled from a man aged 18 to 29 in good health. Some clones in this sample may be carry-over from other donors' samples.

This chain connects TRBV5-4 to TRBJ2-1, with 16 bases lining up with TRBD2. The V gene's germline CDR1 is SGHNT and CDR2 YYREEE (reference sequence). The CDR3 is made up of 18 amino acids. Trimming cost V 4 bases and J 3 bases; bases outside gene matches: 7. The CDR3, as DNA: TGTGCCAGCAGCCGGGGACTAGCGGGAGGGCCGGTCTACAATGAGCAGTTCTTC. This sequence encodes CASSRGLAGGPVYNEQFF.

The chain employs TRBV10-3 and TRBJ2-7; D perhaps matches TRBD1 (6 bases). Trimming left V 3 bases short and J 2 bases short, with 20 bases between. Germline CDR1 and CDR2: ENHRY and SYGVKD. This CDR3 region has 17 residues. The CDR3 sequence: CAISDLPGTPQPYEQYF. The CDR3 nucleotides are TGTGCCATCAGTGACCTACCCGGGACACCTCAGCCCTACGAGCAGTACTTC.

This clone was recorded once. J is TRBJ2-3 and V is TRBV9; D is undetermined. V lost 3 bases to trimming and J lost 5 bases, with 13 bases between them. Germline V CDR1 and CDR2: SGDLS, YYNGEE. The CDR3 sequence is 14 residues long. The CDR3 DNA reads TGTGCCAGCAGCGGCCGGGTAGCCGAAGATACGCAGTATTTT. Translated, it gives CASSGRVAEDTQYF.

In its sample, this clone was seen a few times. This sequence joins TRBV2 and TRBJ2-4, with D perhaps matching TRBD1 (6 bases). The CDR3 contains 12 residues. The V gene lost 3 bases and the J gene lost 15 bases, with 15 bases spanning the gap. Germline V gene lookup returns CDR1 SNHLY and CDR2 FYNNEI. The CDR3 region is CASSDPSGVGYF. The CDR3, as DNA: TGTGCCAGCAGTGACCCCTCAGGGGTTGGGTACTTC.

A few counts support this clone. The chain has TRBV7-9 and TRBJ1-1, with D possibly TRBD1 on 5 matching bases. Trimming left V 2 bases short and J 4 bases short, with 11 bases between. Germline V gene sequence: CDR1 SEHNR, CDR2 FQNEAQ (reference sequence). This CDR3 contains 14 residues. In nucleotides, the CDR3 is TGTGCCAGCAGCTTACATGGGGCTGGCACTGAAGCTTTCTTT. This encodes CASSLHGAGTEAFF.

The chain carries TRBV27 and TRBJ2-1; TRBD2 matches at 12 bases. The CDR3 length is 18 residues. CDR1 and CDR2 from the germline V gene are MNHEY and SMNVEV (reference sequence). V lost 7 bases to trimming and J lost 4 bases; unmatched junction nucleotides: 14. CDR3 coding DNA: TGTGCCAGCACCCTCGCGCTACTAGCGGGAGGAATATACAATGAGCAGTTCTTC. Translation: CASTLALLAGGIYNEQFF.

The CDR3 DNA reads as TGTGCCAGCAGCGCGACAGGGTCTTGGGATACGCAGTATTTT. Translating gives CASSATGSWDTQYF. The chain is built from TRBV9 and TRBJ2-3, with 7 bases matching TRBD1. This CDR3 comprises 14 residues. V gave up 3 bases and J gave up 6 bases; unmatched junction bases: 7. The V gene's germline CDR1 is SGDLS and CDR2 YYNGEE.

This clone appeared once. The chain couples TRBV28 to TRBJ1-2; weak D call: TRBD1 (5 bases). V was trimmed by 3 bases and J by 5 bases, leaving 22 bases between them. CDR3 length: 17 amino acids. In germline, CDR1 is MDHEN, CDR2 SYDVKM. CDR3 sequence (DNA): TGTGCCAGCAGTTTGGGGGGTGCCCAGGATTCCTCTTATGGCTACACCTTC. Translated: CASSLGGAQDSSYGYTF.

The chain has TRBV7-2 and TRBJ1-4; D is possibly TRBD1 (5 bases). V was cut by 2 bases and J by 4 bases, with 11 bases left in between. The germline CDR1 and CDR2 sequences are SGHTA and FQGNSA. The CDR3 is 15 residues long. Written as DNA, the CDR3 is TGTGCCAGCAGCTTACGGGGCGGAGGTAATGAAAAACTGTTTTTT. This encodes CASSLRGGGNEKLFF.

The chain combines TRBV7-6 with TRBJ1-3, with D unresolved. V dropped 5 bases and J dropped 7 bases, with 21 bases sitting between them. Germline V gene lookup returns CDR1 SGHVS and CDR2 FNYEAQ. CDR3 size: 16 residues. The CDR3 loop reads CASSPGRPDLGNTIYF. CDR3 sequence (DNA): TGTGCCAGCAGCCCCGGACGTCCCGACCTAGGGAACACCATATATTTT.

The V gene is TRBV11-2, the J gene TRBJ2-2, with D maybe TRBD2 (6 bases). V lost 4 bases and J 4 bases, leaving 10 bases between the germline ends. This CDR3 spans 14 amino acids. Per germline, CDR1 SGHAT and CDR2 FQNNGV. CDR3 in amino acids: CASSSGGFTGELFF. The DNA for the CDR3 is TGTGCCAGCAGCTCCGGGGGTTTCACCGGGGAGCTGTTTTTT.

The V and J genes are TRBV27 and TRBJ2-7; unclear D gene. The CDR3 is 13 amino acids. Per germline, CDR1 MNHEY and CDR2 SMNVEV (reference sequence). Trimming left V 2 bases short and J 3 bases short, with 8 bases between. CDR3 protein: CASSLGESYEQYF. In DNA, the CDR3 is TGTGCCAGCAGTTTAGGCGAAAGCTACGAGCAGTACTTC.

As regards this clone: Other nucleotide sequences in the sample specify the same CDR3. This sequence joins TRBV5-1 and TRBJ2-5; D is possibly TRBD2 (6 bases). Germline CDR1 SGHRS, CDR2 YFSETQ. The CDR3 extends over 15 amino acids. Trimming stripped 0 bases from V and 5 bases from J, with 14 bases between. This CDR3 reads CASSLAGGAQETQYF. Here the CDR3 DNA reads TGCGCCAGCAGCTTGGCAGGAGGGGCGCAGGAGACCCAGTACTTC.

The chain couples TRBV10-1 to TRBJ2-7, with D perhaps TRBD2 (6 bases). Germline assignment: CDR1 WNHNN and CDR2 SYGVQD (reference sequence). V was trimmed by 10 bases and J by 2 bases, leaving 15 bases between them. The CDR3 contains 13 residues. CDR3: CATQPEGTYEQYF. For the CDR3, the DNA is TGCGCCACCCAACCGGAGGGGACCTACGAGCAGTACTTC.

The chain couples TRBV5-5 to TRBJ2-7; 13 bases line up with TRBD2. The CDR3 consists of 17 residues. In germline, CDR1 is SGHKS, CDR2 YYEKEE (reference sequence). V gave up 2 bases and J gave up 2 bases; unmatched junction bases: 7. This CDR3 is CASSFTFGTSGAYEQYF. The CDR3 nucleotides are TGTGCCAGCAGCTTTACATTTGGGACTAGCGGGGCCTACGAGCAGTACTTC.

This sequence joins TRBV11-3 and TRBJ2-1; D may be TRBD1 or TRBD2 (5 bases each). This CDR3 contains 15 residues. V gave up 0 bases and J gave up 4 bases, with 10 bases separating them. The germline CDR1 and CDR2 sequences are SGHNT and YENEEA. The CDR3 nucleotides read TGTGCCAGCAGCTTAGAAGGGACCGTTTACAATGAGCAGTTCTTC. This translates into CASSLEGTVYNEQFF.

This clone occurred once. Other DNA sequences from this sample encode an identical CDR3 as well. The V call is TRBV6-6, the J call TRBJ1-5, with unresolved D. The germline gives CDR1 MNHNY, CDR2 SVGAGI (reference sequence). V lost 3 bases to trimming and J lost 0 bases, with 9 bases between them. The CDR3 spans 15 residues. CDR3 sequence: CASSYGPYSNQPQHF. The CDR3 region has the DNA TGTGCCAGCAGTTATGGACCGTATAGCAATCAGCCCCAGCATTTT.

The chain has TRBV7-2 and TRBJ2-1; D call uncertain. This CDR3 has 14 residues. Germline loops: CDR1 SGHTA, CDR2 FQGNSA. V lost 1 base and J 6 bases, leaving 10 bases between the germline ends. CDR3 coding DNA: TGTGCCAGCAGCTTAGATTCCGGTCGCAATGAGCAGTTCTTC. Its protein product is CASSLDSGRNEQFF.

The CDR3 nucleotides are TGTGCCAGTAGTTTCCTTACCGACAGGGGAAATGGCTACACCTTC. It encodes CASSFLTDRGNGYTF. V gene TRBV19 combines with J gene TRBJ1-2; 8 bases are shared with TRBD1. CDR3 length equals 15 residues. CDR1 is LNHDA, CDR2 SQIVND, per germline (reference sequence). The J segment lost 6 bases and the V segment lost 5 bases, leaving 11 bases of the junction unmatched.

J is TRBJ2-1 and V is TRBV2; 14 bases are a match to TRBD2. The V segment lost 6 bases and the J segment 4 bases; nucleotides outside the gene matches: 11. Germline V gives CDR1 SNHLY, CDR2 FYNNEI. The CDR3 contains 18 residues. The CDR3 spells CASRPGTSGSRPYNEQFF. The CDR3 region has the DNA TGTGCCAGCAGGCCGGGGACTAGCGGGAGTCGGCCTTACAATGAGCAGTTCTTC.

J is TRBJ2-5 and V is TRBV4-2; D is unclear. The V gene lost 4 bases and the J gene lost 5 bases, with 14 bases spanning the gap. CDR1 and CDR2 (germline): LGHNA, YNFKEQ. This CDR3 has 14 amino acids. CDR3: CASSLRVVSETQYF. CDR3 in DNA: TGTGCCAGCAGCCTCCGGGTAGTCAGTGAGACCCAGTACTTC.

The CDR3 coding sequence is TGCGCCAGCAGCCAACGGGTAAGCGGGCCCCACGAGCAGTACTTC. Protein product: CASSQRVSGPHEQYF. This chain joins TRBV4-1 and TRBJ2-7; maybe TRBD2 (6 bases). This CDR3 contains 15 residues. The germline V gene has CDR1 MGHRA and CDR2 YSYEKL. Trimming pared 2 bases from V and 5 bases from J, leaving 16 bases between.

The chain is built from TRBV28 and TRBJ2-3; TRBD2 aligns across 8 bases. CDR1 and CDR2 from the germline V gene are MDHEN and SYDVKM. V was pared by 6 bases and J by 0 bases, with 8 bases of the junction left unmatched. This CDR3 spans 16 amino acids. The CDR3 region is CASRELAAQSTDTQYF. The DNA of the CDR3 is TGTGCCAGCAGAGAACTAGCGGCCCAGAGCACAGATACGCAGTATTTT.

The rearrangement uses TRBV5-6 and TRBJ2-2, with TRBD1 matching over 9 bases. This CDR3 comprises 16 residues. With V trimmed by 4 bases and J by 5 bases, 9 bases remained unmatched. Germline assignment: CDR1 SGHDT and CDR2 YYEEEE. CDR3 nucleotide sequence: TGTGCCAGCAGCCGGCGGACAGGGGAGGGAACCGGGGAGCTGTTTTTT. Translated, it gives CASSRRTGEGTGELFF. The entire variable domain, with the rest obtained from reference TRBV5-6 and TRBJ2-2, is as follows: DAGVTQSPTHLIKTRGQQVTLRCSPKSGHDTVSWYQQALGQGPQFIFQYYEEEERQRGNFPDRFSGHQFPNYSSELNVNALLLGDSALYLCASSRRTGEGTGELFFGEGSRLTVL.

This clone was seen only a few times. The chain joins TRBV4-1 to TRBJ2-2; no clear D. The CDR3 spans 16 residues. CDR1 MGHRA and CDR2 YSYEKL come from the germline V gene. V gave up 1 base and J gave up 6 bases, with 15 bases separating them. CDR3 residues: CASSQGWQAGPGELFF. The DNA of the CDR3 is TGCGCCAGCAGCCAAGGATGGCAGGCCGGTCCCGGGGAGCTGTTTTTT.

This chain uses TRBV18 with TRBJ1-2; 10 bases agree with TRBD1. The germline V gene encodes CDR1 KGHSH and CDR2 LQKENI. The CDR3 is 16 residues long. V lost 3 bases and J lost 0; bases outside the gene matches: 4. In nucleotides, the CDR3 is TGTGCCAGCTCACCGGGACAGGGGCCCTCTAACTATGGCTACACCTTC. It encodes CASSPGQGPSNYGYTF.

J is TRBJ2-4 and V is TRBV6-5; 8 bases map to TRBD2. J was trimmed by 2 bases and V by 2 bases; bases with no gene match: 2. CDR3 length equals 15 residues. Per the germline V gene, CDR1 is MNHEY and CDR2 is SVGAGI. The CDR3 nucleotides are TGTGCCAGCAGTTACAGCGGGAGCTCCAAAAACATTCAGTACTTC. This codes for CASSYSGSSKNIQYF.

This sequence joins TRBV14 and TRBJ2-7; D remains unclear. This CDR3 has 17 amino acids. Germline values: CDR1 SGHDN, CDR2 FVKESK. With 0 bases removed from V and 0 bases from J, the gap between germline ends came to 15 bases. CDR3 loop: CASSQEVGTEISYEQYF. CDR3 bases: TGTGCCAGCAGCCAAGAGGTGGGCACTGAGATCTCCTACGAGCAGTACTTC. Looking up the rest from reference TRBV14 and TRBJ2-7 gives the full variable domain: EAGVTQFPSHSVIEKGQTVTLRCDPISGHDNLYWYRRVMGKEIKFLLHFVKESKQDESGMPNNRFLAERTGGTYSTLKVQPAELEDSGVYFCASSQEVGTEISYEQYFGPGTRLTVT.

V and J are TRBV5-6 and TRBJ2-7; weak D call: TRBD2 (6 bases). Deletions cut 0 bases from V and 6 bases from J, with 19 bases between. CDR3 length equals 16 residues. In germline, CDR1 is SGHDT, CDR2 YYEEEE. The CDR3 here is CASSLGGVREAAEQYF. CDR3 bases: TGTGCCAGCAGCTTGGGAGGGGTCAGGGAGGCGGCCGAGCAGTACTTC.

This clone was counted between two and nine times. The V gene is TRBV2, the J gene TRBJ1-3; D is perhaps TRBD1 (5 bases). Germline CDR1 is SNHLY and CDR2 is FYNNEI. The V end lost 7 bases, the J end lost 0 bases, and 7 bases lay between the germline ends. The CDR3 length is 13 residues. CDR3 protein: CASKDTSGNTIYF. CDR3 nucleotides: TGTGCCAGCAAGGACACCTCTGGAAACACCATATATTTT.

The V and J genes are TRBV20-1 and TRBJ2-3, with D unresolved. Germline CDR1 and CDR2: DFQATT and SNEGSKA (reference sequence). The CDR3 sequence is 11 residues long. V lost 6 bases and J lost 0, with 4 bases in between. CDR3 bases: TGCAGTGCAGAGAGCACAGATACGCAGTATTTT. Amino acid sequence: CSAESTDTQYF.

To note about this clone: The identical CDR3 is also encoded by other nucleotide sequences in the sample. This chain uses TRBV27 with TRBJ2-7; D remains ambiguous. The V gene's germline CDR1 is MNHEY and CDR2 SMNVEV (reference sequence). The CDR3 is 15 amino acids. Trimming pared 2 bases from V and 0 bases from J, leaving 11 bases between. The CDR3 region has the DNA TGTGCCAGCAGTTTACTGGCCGTAAGCTCCTACGAGCAGTACTTC. As protein: CASSLLAVSSYEQYF.